The next 2 T cell receptor beta chains were all read from a single sample in a study of regulatory T cells in long-lasting Graves disease. Time point noted: persistent/refractory GD, antithyroid drugs over 5 years with positive TRAb. Preparation of the TCR library used RNA extracted from PBMCs. Construction of TCR beta libraries relied on iRepertoire HTBI primers and on Arm-PCR targeting CDR3 regions. TCRdb reprocessed the multiplex PCR reads with MiXCR, giving one entry per CDR3 protein. The table records fewer than 550,000 distinct CDR3 sequences, under 25% of them present only once. The sample consisted of peripheral blood mononuclear cells (PBMCs), taken when the disease was refractory, from a patient treated with antithyroid drugs. All receptors derive from a female donor with Graves disease.

This clonotype appeared many times. This chain uses TRBV5-6 with TRBJ2-5; TRBD2 matches at 15 bases. Germline trimming cut 2 bases from V and 9 bases from J; bases unmatched to any gene: 8. This CDR3 is built from 16 residues. CDR1 is SGHDT and CDR2 is YYEEEE in the germline V gene. CDR3 residues: CASSFGTSGGPVAQYF. CDR3 sequence (DNA): TGTGCCAGCAGCTTTGGGACTAGCGGGGGGCCAGTGGCCCAGTACTTC.

The chain recombines TRBV20-1 with TRBJ2-3, with D perhaps being TRBD1 or TRBD2 (5 bases each). The V gene lost 3 bases and the J gene lost 0 bases, with 13 bases spanning the gap. CDR3 length equals 15 residues. Germline CDR1 reads DFQATT; CDR2 reads SNEGSKA (reference sequence). The CDR3 loop is CSASPGGVSTDTQYF. The CDR3 nucleotides read TGCAGTGCTAGCCCTGGGGGAGTTAGCACAGATACGCAGTATTTT.